One T cell receptor beta chain is described in this entry. Recruits, aged roughly 18 to 100 years, lived in 25 or so US areas. Participants' own reports of clinical history determined their cohort assignment. Clones were sequenced by immunoSEQ multiplex PCR, and TCRdb holds only the in-frame ones, with some missing. The sample has approximately 270,000 clones, approximately 85% seen once. This record comes from a study of blood T cell repertoires in COVID-19. For the study at large: COVID-19 samples, acute and convalescent, were from the United States, Italy and Spain. T cells, B-cell-depleted T cells, or PBMCs provided the cDNA or gDNA that served as material.

Germline-derived CDR1 and CDR2 are MNHEY and SMNVEV (reference sequence). V shed 8 bases, J shed 2 bases, and the junction held 5 bases outside the gene matches. CDR3 length: 14 amino acids. V usage is TRBV27 and J usage is TRBJ2-2, with 7 bases aligning to TRBD1. This TCR was sampled from a woman aged 25-40 years who had recovered from COVID-19. The sample taken for sequencing was PBMCs or T cells enriched from blood (not recorded which). This CDR3 is CASATGANTGELFF. CDR3 in DNA: TGTGCCAGCGCAACAGGGGCAAACACCGGGGAGCTGTTTTTT.